This TCR beta chain appears in the sequencing data of a study of T cell clones after liver transplantation. In the study overall: TCRbeta sequencing after a pre-transplant mixed lymphocyte reaction identified graft-donor-reactive clones, later tracked in post-transplant blood. Samples came pre-transplant, pre-randomization before withdrawal, and post-randomization after withdrawal ended. General study findings and limits: Graft donor-reactive T cells possibly entered the graft instead of undergoing deletion.

Some clones are missing from TCRdb's copy, which holds only in-frame ones; the method was immunoSEQ multiplex PCR. The sample records about 68,000 clones, 90% to 95% being singletons. V shed 4 bases and J shed 7 bases, with 14 bases lying between them. CDR1 SGDLS and CDR2 YYNGEE come from the germline V gene. This CDR3 region has 13 residues. Turning to this clone: The target antigen is unknown.

Sample: CD4+ T cells from blood, taken about 26 months after liver transplant. V gene TRBV9 combines with J gene TRBJ1-2; D gene ambiguous. The TCR comes from a human patient who received a liver transplant. Some of these T cells may belong to the graft donor. The CDR3 nucleotides are TGTGCCAGCAGCCCCTTGGTTGGCGCTGGCTACACCTTC. It codes for CASSPLVGAGYTF.